This T cell receptor (beta chain) was sequenced in a study of T cells in localized non-small cell lung cancer. Study conclusions and caveats: Uninvolved adjacent lung, not tumor, had the highest T cell clonality.

Regarding this clone: Antigen unknown.

Here immunoSEQ multiplex PCR was the method, and the copy in TCRdb shows in-frame clones only, minus some. The data contain 50,000 to 70,000 clones, roughly four fifths of them singletons. This TCR was sampled from a man aged 35 to 69 with stage II lung adenocarcinoma. The starting material was PBMCs, obtained before any cancer treatment.

DNA of the CDR3: TGCAGCGTTGGAGGGGGGGGGAAAGAGACCCAGTACTTC. This encodes CSVGGGGKETQYF. The V gene is TRBV29-1, the J gene TRBJ2-5, with D possibly TRBD2 on 7 matching bases. Germline CDR1 and CDR2: SQVTM and ANQGSEA. The CDR3 spans 13 residues. Trimming removed 4 bases at V and 3 bases at J, with 12 bases between.